Given below is one T cell receptor beta chain in context. The antigen is undetermined. The data are from a study of PD-1 blockade in classical Hodgkin lymphoma. Produced via immunoSEQ multiplex PCR; TCRdb's table is partial and in-frame only. This table has over 25,000 clones, 94% appearing once. Findings and limits, study-wide: Factors driving the repertoire differences, possibly disease activity or prior therapy, remain undefined.

Time point noted: newly diagnosed, previously untreated cHL patient sample. Investigators turned to newly diagnosed, untreated classical Hodgkin lymphoma PBMCs for comparison. V gave up 8 bases and J gave up 8 bases, with 22 bases separating them. CDR1 and CDR2 (germline): WNHNN, SYGVQD (reference sequence). The CDR3 runs to 15 residues. This receptor was obtained from a human donor with classical Hodgkin lymphoma. The chain couples TRBV10-1 to TRBJ2-1, with D possibly matching TRBD1 (7 bases). Sequenced material: peripheral blood mononuclear cells (PBMCs). The CDR3 bases are TGCGCCAGCTCCCCGAGAGGGGGCGGAGGGCATGAGCAGTTCTTC. As protein: CASSPRGGGGHEQFF.